Listed here are 11 T cell receptor beta chains from one sample, sequenced in a study of CD8 T cells in ankylosing spondylitis. TCRdb re-analysed the 5' RACE reads in MiXCR, keeping a single row per CDR3 protein. Here the sample spans about 180,000 distinct CDR3 sequences, 9.8% being singletons. The sequenced sample was blood, either unsorted or a sorted T cell fraction (not recorded which). These receptors were obtained from a female donor with ankylosing spondylitis or in good health (not recorded which).

This clonotype was detected many times. CDR3 region: CASSLEREDEYF. The CDR3 nucleotides read TGCGCCAGCAGCTTGGAGCGGGAGGACGAGTACTTC. The chain combines TRBV5-1 with TRBJ2-7; TRBD2 aligns across 9 bases. The ends lost 0 bases at V and 11 bases at J; junction bases unmatched: 3. Germline V gene data show CDR1 as SGHRS and CDR2 as YFSETQ. The CDR3 totals 12 residues.

This rearrangement joins TRBV6-2 or TRBV6-3 to TRBJ1-1; maybe TRBD1 (5 bases). This CDR3 contains 14 residues. Germline lookup yields CDR1 MNHEY and CDR2 SVGEGT. V lost 4 bases, J lost 3 bases, and 12 bases lay in between. DNA for the CDR3: TGTGCCAGCAGTTCCTACAGGCGGGACACTGAAGCTTTCTTT. Translation: CASSSYRRDTEAFF.

This clonotype was counted ten times or more. V and J are TRBV12-3 or TRBV12-4 and TRBJ1-6; D gene unclear. The CDR3 is 14 amino acids. V shed 6 bases and J shed 13 bases, with 19 bases lying between them. CDR3 nucleotide sequence: TGTGCCAGCAGCCCCGGGCCCATGGTAGGGCCCCTCCACTTT. Translated: CASSPGPMVGPLHF.

This clonotype turned up a few times. The J gene is TRBJ2-1, the V gene TRBV12-3 or TRBV12-4; D may match TRBD1 or TRBD2 (5 bases each). The V gene lost 4 bases and the J gene lost 8 bases, with 12 bases spanning the gap. There are 13 residues in the CDR3. The DNA of the CDR3 is TGTGCCAGCAGTTATGGGGGACGAGATGAGCAGTTCTTC. It encodes CASSYGGRDEQFF.

This clonotype showed up just a few times. V usage is TRBV6-6 and J usage is TRBJ1-2; D not resolved. Germline V gene sequence: CDR1 MNHNY, CDR2 SVGAGI (reference sequence). This CDR3 comprises 13 residues. V lost 2 bases and J lost 8, with 12 bases in between. The CDR3 loop is CASSYNLRSGYTF. In DNA, the CDR3 is TGTGCCAGCAGTTACAACCTAAGGAGCGGCTACACCTTC.

This clonotype was picked up a small number of times. V is TRBV10-3 and J is TRBJ1-5; TRBD1 aligns across 9 bases. With 4 bases clipped from V and 0 bases from J, the junction kept 10 bases outside the gene matches. CDR1 is ENHRY and CDR2 is SYGVKD in the germline V gene. The CDR3 is made up of 18 amino acids. CDR3 in DNA: TGTGCCATCAGTGCCGGGACAGGGAGGCAATATAGCAATCAGCCCCAGCATTTT. Amino acids: CAISAGTGRQYSNQPQHF.

This clonotype was observed at least ten times. This chain uses TRBV12-3 or TRBV12-4 with TRBJ2-2; perhaps TRBD1 as D (6 bases). This CDR3 is built from 14 residues. Trimming took 6 bases from V and 2 from J, leaving 10 bases between them. CDR3 nucleotides: TGTGCCAGCAGCTCGGGACAAAACACCGGGGAGCTGTTTTTT. Amino acid sequence: CASSSGQNTGELFF.

In its sample, this clonotype was seen a few times. The chain combines TRBV15 with TRBJ2-1; D possibly corresponds to TRBD2 (6 bases). Germline CDR1 is LNHNV and CDR2 is YYDKDF (reference sequence). The CDR3 sequence is 13 residues long. Trimming left V 1 base short and J 8 bases short, with 9 bases between. The CDR3 loop is CATSRGLVDEQFF. The CDR3 nucleotides are TGTGCCACCAGCAGAGGACTAGTCGATGAGCAGTTCTTC.

This clonotype was counted only a few times. The genes are TRBV4-3 and TRBJ1-2; no definite D call. There are 15 residues in the CDR3. Germline lookup yields CDR1 LGHNA and CDR2 YSLEER. V lost 0 bases and J 8 bases, leaving 16 bases between the germline ends. The CDR3 spells CASSQDRSPGMGYTF. CDR3 in DNA: TGCGCCAGCAGCCAAGATCGTTCGCCAGGAATGGGCTACACCTTC.

This clonotype occurred many times. The genes are TRBV29-1 and TRBJ2-7, with TRBD2 as a possible D gene (5 bases). The CDR3 contains 12 residues. Germline values: CDR1 SQVTM, CDR2 ANQGSEA. CDR3 bases: TGCAACCCAAAGATGGGTCGGAGGGAGCAGTACTTC. Translation gives CNPKMGRREQYF.

This clonotype appeared a few times. CDR3 DNA sequence: TGCGCCAGCAGCCTAGGCGCCGGGGGCGAGCAGTACTTC. It specifies CASSLGAGGEQYF. The rearrangement links TRBV4-3 to TRBJ2-7, with D possibly TRBD2 on 6 matching bases. The length of the CDR3 is 13 residues. The ends were cut back, 4 bases at V and 6 bases at J, with 13 bases in the middle. Per germline, CDR1 LGHNA and CDR2 YSLEER.